This paragraph covers one TCR beta chain sequence. The antigen is not known. A junction boundary mismatches the germline segment, possibly from a read error. The data derive from a study of OX40 agonist ivuxolimab in advanced cancers. Overall study context: In this cohort, patients received ivuxolimab, an agonistic anti-OX40 (CD134) antibody. Patients got intravenous ivuxolimab at 0.01 to 10 mg/kg every 2 weeks.

General study results and limits: Among some nonresponders, normalized T-cell clonal expansion was also low.

The cohort excluded patients with autoimmune disease history or systemic immunosuppression. The assay was immunoSEQ multiplex PCR, and TCRdb's table has in-frame clones only and misses some. The sample holds about 80,000 clones; around 92% are singletons and the top ten take about 8.6%. Source: CD4+ or CD8+ T cells sorted from blood, taken in a trial of the OX40 agonist ivuxolimab. This TCR came from an adult with an advanced solid tumor such as melanoma, head and neck, liver or kidney cancer.

CDR3 nucleotides: TGTGCTAGCAGCCCTTGGACAGGGTCCAACTCCTACAATGAGCAGTTCTTC. Residues: CASSPWTGSNSYNEQFF. The chain couples TRBV7-7 to TRBJ2-1; TRBD1 matches 8 bases. The CDR3 has 17 residues. Germline lookup yields CDR1 SSHAT and CDR2 FNYEAQ (reference sequence).